The entry below gives a single T cell receptor beta chain sequence along with its context. Its specificity is unknown. Those with chemo-refractory metastatic non-small-cell lung cancer were treated with focal radiation combined with CTLA-4 blockade using ipilimumab. V shed 9 bases, J shed 8 bases, and the junction held 8 bases outside the gene matches. This CDR3 contains 13 residues. Germline CDR1 is MNHEY and CDR2 is SMNVEV (reference sequence). The data derive from a study of radiotherapy plus CTLA-4 blockade in lung cancer. General study points: In blood, TCR clones derived from the tumor expanded after radiotherapy plus ipilimumab.

Profiling relied on immunoSEQ multiplex PCR, and the TCRdb table lists in-frame clones only, not all of them. The sample includes about 43,000 clones, roughly 67% of them seen just once. Material: peripheral blood, obtained from a patient treated with radiotherapy plus ipilimumab. This receptor was taken from a human donor with non-small cell lung cancer who had a partial response to radiotherapy plus ipilimumab. J is TRBJ1-2 and V is TRBV27; TRBD1 matches 11 bases. The chain's CDR3 is CARPGTGGKGYTF. Written as DNA, the CDR3 is TGTGCCAGACCCGGGACAGGGGGAAAAGGCTACACCTTC.